This T cell receptor (beta chain) was obtained from a study of blood T cell repertoires in COVID-19. The Seattle patients joined while their infection was active and were tracked longitudinally afterward. The V gene end was trimmed by 3 bases and the J gene end by 3 bases; junction bases not matched to a gene: 4. The CDR3 runs to 14 residues. Germline CDR1 and CDR2: LGHDT and YNNKEL (reference sequence). Assay: immunoSEQ multiplex PCR; the TCRdb copy retains only in-frame clones and omits some. Of more than 300,000 clones in the sample, 85% to 90% were seen once. This receptor was identified in a woman aged 25 to 39 with COVID-19, enrolled during active disease. The material sequenced was peripheral blood. The J gene is TRBJ1-1, the V gene TRBV3-1 (or the pseudogene TRBV3-2); TRBD1 agrees at 7 bases. CDR3: CASSQKDRYTEAFF. In DNA, the CDR3 is TGTGCCAGCAGCCAGAAGGACAGGTACACTGAAGCTTTCTTT.